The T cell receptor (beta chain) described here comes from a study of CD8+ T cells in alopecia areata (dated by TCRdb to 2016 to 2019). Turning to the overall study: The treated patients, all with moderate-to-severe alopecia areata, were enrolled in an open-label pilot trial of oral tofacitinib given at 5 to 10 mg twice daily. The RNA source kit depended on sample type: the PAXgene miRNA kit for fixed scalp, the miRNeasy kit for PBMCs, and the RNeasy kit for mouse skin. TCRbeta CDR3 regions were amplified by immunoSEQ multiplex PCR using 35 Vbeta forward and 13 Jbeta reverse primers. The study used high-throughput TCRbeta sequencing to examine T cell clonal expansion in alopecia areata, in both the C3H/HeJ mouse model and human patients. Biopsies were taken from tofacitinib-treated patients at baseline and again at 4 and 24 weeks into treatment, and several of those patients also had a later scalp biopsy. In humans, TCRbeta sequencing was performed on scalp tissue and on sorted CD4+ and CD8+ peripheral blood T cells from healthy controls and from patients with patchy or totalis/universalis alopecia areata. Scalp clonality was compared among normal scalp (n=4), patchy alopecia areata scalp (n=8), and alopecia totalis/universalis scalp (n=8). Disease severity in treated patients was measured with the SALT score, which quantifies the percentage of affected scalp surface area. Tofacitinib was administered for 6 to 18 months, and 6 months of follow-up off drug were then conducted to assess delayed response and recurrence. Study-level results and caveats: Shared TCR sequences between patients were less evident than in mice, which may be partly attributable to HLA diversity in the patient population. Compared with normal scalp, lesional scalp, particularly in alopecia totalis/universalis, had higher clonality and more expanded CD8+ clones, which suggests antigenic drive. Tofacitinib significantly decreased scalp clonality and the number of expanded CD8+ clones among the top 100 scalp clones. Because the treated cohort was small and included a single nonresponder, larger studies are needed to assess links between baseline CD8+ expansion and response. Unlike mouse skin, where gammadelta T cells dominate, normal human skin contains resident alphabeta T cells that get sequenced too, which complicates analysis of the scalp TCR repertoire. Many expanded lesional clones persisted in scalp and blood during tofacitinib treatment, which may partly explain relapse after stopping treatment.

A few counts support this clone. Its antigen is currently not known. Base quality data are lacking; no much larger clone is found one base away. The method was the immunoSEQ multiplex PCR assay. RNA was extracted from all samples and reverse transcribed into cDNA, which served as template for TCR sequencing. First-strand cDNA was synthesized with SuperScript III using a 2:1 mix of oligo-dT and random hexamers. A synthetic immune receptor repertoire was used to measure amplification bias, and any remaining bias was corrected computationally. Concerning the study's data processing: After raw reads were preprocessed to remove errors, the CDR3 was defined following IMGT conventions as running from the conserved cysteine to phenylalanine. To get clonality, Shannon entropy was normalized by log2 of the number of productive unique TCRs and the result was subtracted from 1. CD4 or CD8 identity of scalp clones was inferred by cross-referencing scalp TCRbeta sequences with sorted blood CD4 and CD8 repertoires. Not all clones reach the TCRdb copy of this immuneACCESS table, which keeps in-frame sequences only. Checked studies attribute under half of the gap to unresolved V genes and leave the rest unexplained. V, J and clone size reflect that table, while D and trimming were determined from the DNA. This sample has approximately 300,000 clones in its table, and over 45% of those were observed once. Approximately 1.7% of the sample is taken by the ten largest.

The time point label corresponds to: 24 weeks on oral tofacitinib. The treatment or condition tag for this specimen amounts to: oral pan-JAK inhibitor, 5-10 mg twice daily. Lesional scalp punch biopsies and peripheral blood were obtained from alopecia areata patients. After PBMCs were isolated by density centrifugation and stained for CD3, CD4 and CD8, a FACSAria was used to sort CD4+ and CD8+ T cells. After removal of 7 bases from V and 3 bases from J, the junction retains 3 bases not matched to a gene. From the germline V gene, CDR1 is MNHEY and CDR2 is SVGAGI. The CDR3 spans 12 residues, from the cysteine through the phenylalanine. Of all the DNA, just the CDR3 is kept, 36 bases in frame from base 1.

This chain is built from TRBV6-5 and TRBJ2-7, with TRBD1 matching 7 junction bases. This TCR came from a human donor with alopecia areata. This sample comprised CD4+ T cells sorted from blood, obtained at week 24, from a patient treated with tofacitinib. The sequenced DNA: TGTGCCAGCACGGACAGGTTCTACGAGCAGTACTTC. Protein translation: CASTDRFYEQYF.